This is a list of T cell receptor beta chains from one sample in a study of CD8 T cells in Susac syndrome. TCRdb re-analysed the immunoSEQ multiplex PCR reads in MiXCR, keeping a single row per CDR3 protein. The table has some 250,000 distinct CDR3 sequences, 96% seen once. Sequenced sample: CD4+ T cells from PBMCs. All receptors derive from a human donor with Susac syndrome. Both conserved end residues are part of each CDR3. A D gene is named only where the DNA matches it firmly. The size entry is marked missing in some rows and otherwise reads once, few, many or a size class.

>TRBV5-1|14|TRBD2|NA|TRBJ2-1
CASSWGGRGNEQFF
TGCGCCAGCAGCTGGGGCGGGAGAGGTAATGAGCAGTTCTTC
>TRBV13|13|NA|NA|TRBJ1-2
CASSSSRNYGYTF
TGTGCCAGCAGTTCCTCTAGGAACTATGGCTACACCTTC
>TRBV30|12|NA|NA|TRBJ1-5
CAWSDRHQPQHF
TGTGCCTGGAGTGACAGGCATCAGCCCCAGCATTTT
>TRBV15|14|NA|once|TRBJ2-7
CATSRERRSHEQYF
TGTGCCACCAGCAGAGAGAGGAGGAGCCACGAGCAGTACTTC
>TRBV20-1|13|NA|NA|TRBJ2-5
CSALSGTQETQYF
TGCAGTGCCCTCTCAGGGACCCAAGAGACCCAGTACTTC
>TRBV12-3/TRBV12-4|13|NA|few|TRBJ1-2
CASSLGQVYGYTF
TGTGCCAGCAGTTTAGGTCAGGTCTATGGCTACACCTTC
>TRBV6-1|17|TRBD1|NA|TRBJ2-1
CASSPGTGTTGINEQFF
TGTGCCAGCAGCCCCGGGACAGGGACTACCGGTATCAATGAGCAGTTCTTC
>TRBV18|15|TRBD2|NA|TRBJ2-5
CASSPYQGGEETQYF
TGTGCCAGCTCACCATACCAGGGAGGGGAAGAGACCCAGTACTTC
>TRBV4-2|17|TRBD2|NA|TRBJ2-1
CASSQAEGLAGNNEQFF
TGTGCCAGCAGCCAGGCCGAGGGACTAGCGGGGAACAATGAGCAGTTCTTC
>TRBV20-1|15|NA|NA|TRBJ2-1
CSASPGTRGHNEQFF
TGCAGTGCTAGTCCCGGGACTAGGGGGCACAATGAGCAGTTCTTC
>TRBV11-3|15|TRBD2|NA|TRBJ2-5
CASSTLAGAQETQYF
TGTGCCAGCAGCACACTAGCGGGAGCTCAAGAGACCCAGTACTTC
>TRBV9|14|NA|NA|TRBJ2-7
CASSLRTLPDEQYF
TGTGCCAGCAGCCTAAGGACCCTTCCGGACGAGCAGTACTTC
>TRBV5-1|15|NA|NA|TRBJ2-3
CASTELSPPTDTQYF
TGCGCCAGCACCGAGCTATCACCACCCACAGATACGCAGTATTTT
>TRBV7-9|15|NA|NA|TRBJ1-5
CASSLGGVPNQPQHF
TGTGCCAGCAGCTTAGGAGGGGTTCCCAATCAGCCCCAGCATTTT
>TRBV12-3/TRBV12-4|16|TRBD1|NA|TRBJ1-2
CASSYNLGQGEGGYTF
TGTGCCAGCAGCTACAATTTGGGACAGGGTGAGGGTGGCTACACCTTC
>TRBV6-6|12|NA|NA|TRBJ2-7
CASSYRSYEQYF
TGTGCCAGCAGTTACAGGAGTTACGAGCAGTACTTC
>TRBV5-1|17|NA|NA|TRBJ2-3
CASRTNPSWGTRDTQYF
TGCGCCAGCAGGACCAACCCTAGCTGGGGGACGCGAGATACGCAGTATTTT
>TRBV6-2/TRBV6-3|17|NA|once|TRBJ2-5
CASSYRPPSRSQETQYF
TGTGCCAGCAGTTACCGGCCCCCCTCTCGGTCCCAAGAGACCCAGTACTTC
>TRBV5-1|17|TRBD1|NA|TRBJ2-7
CASSLAGTGGFAGKQYF
TGCGCCAGCAGCTTGGCCGGGACAGGGGGGTTCGCCGGGAAGCAGTACTTC
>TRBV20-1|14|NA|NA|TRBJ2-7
CSARALNGAYEQYF
TGCAGTGCTAGAGCCCTGAACGGCGCCTACGAGCAGTACTTC
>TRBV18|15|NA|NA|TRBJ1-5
CASSPAGYSNQPQHF
TGTGCCAGCTCACCGGCCGGCTATAGCAATCAGCCCCAGCATTTT
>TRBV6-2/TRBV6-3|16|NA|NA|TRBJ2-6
CASSYSGGYGANVLTF
TGTGCCAGCAGTTACTCCGGGGGTTACGGGGCCAACGTCCTGACTTTC
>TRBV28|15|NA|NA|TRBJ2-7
CASSPHPTASYEQYF
TGTGCCAGCAGTCCCCACCCGACAGCCTCCTACGAGCAGTACTTC
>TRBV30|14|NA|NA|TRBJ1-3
CAWDGTFSGNTIYF
TGTGCCTGGGACGGGACTTTCTCTGGAAACACCATATATTTT
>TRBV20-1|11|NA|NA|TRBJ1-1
CSAPRNTEAFF
TGCAGTGCACCAAGGAACACTGAAGCTTTCTTT
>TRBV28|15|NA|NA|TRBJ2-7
CASTQIRDPYRKQYF
TGTGCCAGCACTCAGATCCGGGACCCCTACCGCAAGCAGTACTTC
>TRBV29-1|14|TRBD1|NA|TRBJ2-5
CSVVQDRVEETQYF
TGCAGCGTTGTTCAGGACAGGGTAGAAGAGACCCAGTACTTC
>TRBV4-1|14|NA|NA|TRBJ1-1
CASSPGDRNTEAFF
TGCGCCAGCAGCCCTGGAGACAGGAACACTGAAGCTTTCTTT
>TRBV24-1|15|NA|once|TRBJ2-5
CATSDRDFPKETQYF
TGTGCCACCAGTGATCGGGACTTCCCGAAAGAGACCCAGTACTTC
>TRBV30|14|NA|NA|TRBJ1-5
CAWSLGLRVEPQHF
TGTGCCTGGAGTCTAGGTCTCCGGGTGGAGCCCCAGCATTTT
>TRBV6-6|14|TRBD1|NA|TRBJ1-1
CASSLGTVGGGAFF
TGTGCCAGCAGCCTCGGGACAGTTGGGGGGGGAGCTTTCTTT
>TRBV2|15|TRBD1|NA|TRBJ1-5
CASSGTGGRLESQHF
TGTGCCAGCAGTGGGACAGGGGGTAGATTGGAATCCCAGCATTTT